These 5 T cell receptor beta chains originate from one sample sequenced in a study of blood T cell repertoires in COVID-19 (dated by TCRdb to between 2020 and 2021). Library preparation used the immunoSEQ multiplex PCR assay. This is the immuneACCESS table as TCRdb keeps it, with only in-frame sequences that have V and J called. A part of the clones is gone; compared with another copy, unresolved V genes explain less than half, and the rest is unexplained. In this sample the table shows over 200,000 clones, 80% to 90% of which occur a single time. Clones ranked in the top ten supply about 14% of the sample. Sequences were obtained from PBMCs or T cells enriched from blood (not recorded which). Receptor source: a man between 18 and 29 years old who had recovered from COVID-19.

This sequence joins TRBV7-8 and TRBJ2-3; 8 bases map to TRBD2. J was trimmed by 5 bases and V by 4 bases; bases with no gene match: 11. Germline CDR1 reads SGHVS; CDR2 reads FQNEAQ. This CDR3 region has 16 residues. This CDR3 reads CASSSPSGPGKDTQYF. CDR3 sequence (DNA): TGTGCCAGCAGCTCTCCTAGCGGGCCCGGGAAAGATACGCAGTATTTT.

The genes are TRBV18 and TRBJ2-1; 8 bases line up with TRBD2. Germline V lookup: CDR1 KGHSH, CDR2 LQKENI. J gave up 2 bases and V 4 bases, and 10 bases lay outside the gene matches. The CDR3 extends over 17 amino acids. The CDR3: CASSRASGLLPYNEQFF. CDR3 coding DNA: TGTGCCAGCTCACGTGCTAGCGGGTTACTCCCCTACAATGAGCAGTTCTTC.

CDR3 coding DNA: TGTGCCAGCAGCTTAGCGGAGGTATTAGGTTATGGCTACACCTTC. It translates to CASSLAEVLGYGYTF. V is TRBV7-8 and J is TRBJ1-2; D is uncertain. The germline gives CDR1 SGHVS, CDR2 FQNEAQ. Between the trimmed V and J ends, which lost 0 bases and 5 bases, there was a span of 13 bases. The CDR3 has 15 residues. Full variable domain (missing parts from reference TRBV7-8 and TRBJ1-2): GAGVSQSPRYKVAKRGQDVALRCDPISGHVSLFWYQQALGQGPEFLTYFQNEAQLDKSGLPSDRFFAERPEGSVSTLKIQRTQQEDSAVYLCASSLAEVLGYGYTFGSGTRLTVV.

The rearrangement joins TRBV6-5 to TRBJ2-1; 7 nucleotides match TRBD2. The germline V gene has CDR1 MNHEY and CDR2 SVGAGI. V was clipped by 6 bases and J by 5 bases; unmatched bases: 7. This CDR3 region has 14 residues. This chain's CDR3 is CASSPLGGNNEQFF. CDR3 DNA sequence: TGTGCCAGCAGCCCCCTGGGGGGGAACAATGAGCAGTTCTTC.

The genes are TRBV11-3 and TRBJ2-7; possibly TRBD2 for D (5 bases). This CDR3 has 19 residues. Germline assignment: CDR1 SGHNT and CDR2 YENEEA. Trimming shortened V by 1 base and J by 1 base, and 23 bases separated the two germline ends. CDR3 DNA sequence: TGTGCCAGCAGCTTAGGCCCCAGGCGGGCGGCGCAAACATCCTACGAGCAGTACTTC. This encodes CASSLGPRRAAQTSYEQYF.